Shown below are 19 T cell receptor beta chains from a single sample sequenced in a study of T cells in Graves' hyperthyroidism and ophthalmopathy (dated by TCRdb to about 2019). Library generation was performed with multiplex PCR. The data were produced on an Illumina HiSeq 2000. The TCR beta CDR3 regions were amplified from the RNA transcripts. For the first round of RT-PCR on the TCR CDR3, the HTBI primer set was used together with the Qiagen OneStep RT-PCR kit. TCRdb trimmed public reads at Q25 via fastp, called clones via MiXCR and kept in-frame beta chains. Under each unique CDR3 protein, matching rows form one entry showing the most common genes and DNA. This sample comprises under 350,000 distinct CDR3 sequences, over 20% of them detected only once. Roughly 52% of the sample belongs to the ten largest clones. The sample was blood. These receptors all come from a woman in her 50s with Graves' hyperthyroidism.

This clonotype was seen a few times. Germline and junction disagree at one end, which may indicate a read error. This rearrangement joins TRBV6-1 to TRBJ1-1, with a tentative D call TRBD1 (5 bases). There are 17 residues in the CDR3. Looked up from germline, CDR1 is MNHNS and CDR2 is SASEGT. The CDR3 DNA is TGTGCCAGCAGTCGCCGCGGGATCGGGACGAGGAACACTGAAGCTTCCTTT. Its protein product is CASSRRGIGTRNTEASF.

This clonotype has a handful of counts. This chain joins TRBV9 and TRBJ2-7; D uncertain. Trimming removed 0 bases at V and 1 base at J, with 14 bases between. The CDR3 covers 16 residues. From germline, CDR1 is SGDLS and CDR2 YYNGEE. The CDR3 DNA reads TGTGCCAGCAGCGTAGCTCCCCAGGTCCGGTCCTACGAGCAGTACTTC. Amino acids: CASSVAPQVRSYEQYF.

This clonotype was picked up many times. CDR3 loop: CASSLPGTGIYEQYF. The CDR3, as DNA: TGTGCCAGCAGTTTACCCGGGACAGGGATATACGAGCAGTACTTC. This chain links TRBV28 with TRBJ2-7; TRBD1 matches 9 bases. This CDR3 spans 15 amino acids. CDR1 is MDHEN and CDR2 is SYDVKM in the germline V gene. V shed 2 bases, J shed 4 bases, and the junction held 6 bases outside the gene matches.

The chain employs TRBV4-1 and TRBJ2-1, with TRBD1 identical over 7 bases. Germline CDR1 reads MGHRA; CDR2 reads YSYEKL. This CDR3 is 16 amino acids long. J lost 8 bases, V lost 6 bases, and 16 bases had no gene match. As DNA, the CDR3 is TGCGCCAGCAGAAACAGGGGATTAGCCCAGGGGGATGAGCAGTTCTTC. Encoded protein: CASRNRGLAQGDEQFF.

CDR3 sequence reads: CASSLAKGGNEQYF. In nucleotides, the CDR3 is TGTGCCAGCAGTTTAGCCAAGGGGGGGAACGAGCAGTACTTC. V usage is TRBV27 and J usage is TRBJ2-7; possibly TRBD2 for D (7 bases). Germline CDR1 reads MNHEY; CDR2 reads SMNVEV (reference sequence). The CDR3 loop spans 14 amino acids. Trimming cost V 2 bases and J 5 bases, with 13 bases left between them.

In its sample, this clonotype was seen many times. V is TRBV20-1 and J is TRBJ2-1; 7 bases agree with TRBD2. This CDR3 comprises 14 residues. From germline, CDR1 is DFQATT and CDR2 SNEGSKA (reference sequence). The V and J ends lost 0 bases and 3 bases, in that order; junction bases with no gene match: 2. The CDR3 DNA is TGCAGTGCTAGAGATATAGCGGGCTACAATGAGCAGTTCTTC. Its translation is CSARDIAGYNEQFF.

This clonotype was observed at least ten times. The rearrangement joins TRBV28 to TRBJ1-2, with 7 bases aligning to TRBD1. CDR3 size: 11 residues. CDR1 and CDR2 (germline): MDHEN, SYDVKM. J was trimmed by 5 bases and V by 6 bases; bases with no gene match: 0. The CDR3 nucleotides are TGTGCCAGCAGACAGGGGTATGGCTACACCTTC. Amino acids: CASRQGYGYTF.

This clonotype appeared many times. The V call is TRBV6-1, the J call TRBJ2-7, with TRBD2 matching over 9 bases. Germline V gene sequence: CDR1 MNHNS, CDR2 SASEGT. The CDR3 totals 17 residues. Trimming cost V 5 bases and J 3 bases; bases outside gene matches: 14. The CDR3 loop is CASSYGSSGGHHYEQYF. The DNA for the CDR3 is TGTGCCAGCAGTTACGGGTCGAGCGGGGGGCACCACTACGAGCAGTACTTC.

This clonotype was observed many times. The chain's CDR3 is CATSGGTDTQYF. The DNA of the CDR3 is TGTGCCACCAGTGGAGGGACAGATACGCAGTATTTT. The genes are TRBV24-1 and TRBJ2-3; D is possibly TRBD2 (5 bases). From germline, CDR1 is KGHDR and CDR2 SFDVKD. The ends were cut back, 5 bases at V and 3 bases at J, with 5 bases in the middle. This CDR3 is built from 12 residues.

This clonotype was seen repeatedly, ten times or more. This chain joins TRBV7-3 and TRBJ2-7; D gene unclear. Deletions cut 3 bases from V and 0 bases from J, with 6 bases between. The CDR3 is 13 amino acids. Per the germline V gene, CDR1 is SGHTA and CDR2 is FQGTGA. In DNA form, the CDR3 reads TGTGCCAGCAGCTTCAAGCCCTCCTACGAGCAGTACTTC. This sequence encodes CASSFKPSYEQYF. Filled out from reference TRBV7-3 and TRBJ2-7, the complete variable domain reads GAGVSQTPSNKVTEKGKYVELRCDPISGHTALYWYRQSLGQGPEFLIYFQGTGAADDSGLPNDRFFAVRPEGSVSTLKIQRTERGDSAVYLCASSFKPSYEQYFGPGTRLTVT.

Only a few counts were recorded for this clonotype. V gene TRBV7-2 combines with J gene TRBJ2-7, with D maybe TRBD1 (6 bases). The CDR3 length is 14 residues. The germline gives CDR1 SGHTA, CDR2 FQGNSA. Trimming took off 5 bases at V and 1 base at J, with 12 bases between the two ends. The CDR3 sequence: CASSVERGSYEQYF. CDR3 nucleotide sequence: TGTGCCAGCAGCGTTGAAAGGGGGTCCTACGAGCAGTACTTC.

The CDR3: CASSFTDGDLEAFF. The DNA of the CDR3 is TGTGCCAGCAGCTTCACGGACGGGGACCTTGAAGCTTTCTTT. The chain has TRBV7-8 and TRBJ1-1; D might be TRBD1 (5 bases). The CDR3 is 14 residues long. V dropped 3 bases and J dropped 7 bases, with 15 bases sitting between them. Per the germline V gene, CDR1 is SGHVS and CDR2 is FQNEAQ.

This clonotype was seen more than once but under ten times. The chain carries TRBV4-1 and TRBJ2-7, with D possibly matching TRBD2 (6 bases). The CDR3 covers 16 residues. The germline CDR1 and CDR2 sequences are MGHRA and YSYEKL. V lost 0 bases to trimming and J lost 3 bases, with 15 bases between them. CDR3: CASSQETTSKIYEQYF. CDR3 in DNA: TGCGCCAGCAGCCAAGAAACCACTAGCAAAATCTACGAGCAGTACTTC.

This clonotype occurred many times. This rearrangement joins TRBV6-1 to TRBJ1-5; TRBD1 might be the D (5 bases). CDR3 length equals 17 residues. Germline CDR1 MNHNS, CDR2 SASEGT. V lost 5 bases and J 1 base, leaving 18 bases between the germline ends. CDR3 region: CASSNSGLGGSNQPQHF. The DNA of the CDR3 is TGTGCCAGCAGTAATTCCGGGCTTGGGGGAAGCAATCAGCCCCAGCATTTT.

This chain joins TRBV12-3 or TRBV12-4 and TRBJ1-5, with 7 bases matching TRBD1. The CDR3 extends over 15 amino acids. V lost 5 bases to trimming and J lost 13 bases; unmatched junction nucleotides: 17. The CDR3 DNA reads TGTGCCAGCAGTCAGGGGGTCGTACAGGGGCGTGGTCAGCATTTT. Residues: CASSQGVVQGRGQHF.

This clonotype showed up many times. The CDR3: CATSDLAGTGELFF. The CDR3 bases are TGTGCCACCAGTGATTTGGCAGGGACCGGGGAGCTGTTTTTT. V usage is TRBV24-1 and J usage is TRBJ2-2; D possibly corresponds to TRBD1 (5 bases). CDR1 KGHDR and CDR2 SFDVKD come from the germline V gene. The CDR3 length is 14 residues. V dropped 0 bases and J dropped 5 bases, with 6 bases sitting between them.

Comments on this clonotype: Given a much more abundant clone one base away, this may be a read error. This chain uses TRBV12-3 or TRBV12-4 with TRBJ2-1; 7 nucleotides match TRBD2. This CDR3 spans 15 amino acids. As DNA, the CDR3 is TGTGCCAGCAGTCGGGGACTACGATCCTACAGTGAGCAGTTCTTC. Protein product: CASSRGLRSYSEQFF.

The rearrangement uses TRBV10-3 and TRBJ1-1, with no clear D. The CDR3 runs to 11 residues. The germline V and J ends were trimmed by 8 bases and 1 base, with 5 bases remaining between them. Germline V gene sequence: CDR1 ENHRY, CDR2 SYGVKD. CDR3: CAIQENTEAFF. The DNA for the CDR3 is TGTGCCATCCAGGAGAACACTGAAGCTTTCTTT.

This clonotype was detected ten times or more. The gene calls are TRBV18 and TRBJ2-5, with 10 bases lining up with TRBD2. Trimming took 5 bases from V and 0 from J; bases not matched to a gene: 3. This CDR3 comprises 15 residues. Germline-derived CDR1 and CDR2 are KGHSH and LQKENI. This CDR3 reads CASSKRGGNQETQYF. The CDR3 coding sequence is TGTGCCAGCTCAAAGCGGGGGGGCAACCAAGAGACCCAGTACTTC.